One sample yielded the 32 T cell receptor beta chains listed below, sequenced in a study of beta chain features in type 1 diabetes. What was sequenced were expressed TCRB transcripts, since all of the isolated RNA had been reverse transcribed. The data were produced by immunoSEQ multiplex PCR, yet TCRdb's version contains in-frame clones alone and is incomplete. The data show 150,000 or so clones, 8.5% to 14% seen once. Sequenced: central memory CD4+ T cells from blood. These receptors all stem from a man younger than 35 in good health.

In this sample, this clone turned up many times. This chain joins TRBV7-2 and TRBJ2-3; 7 bases align to TRBD1. Germline-derived CDR1 and CDR2 are SGHTA and FQGNSA. This CDR3 region has 15 residues. Trimming removed 5 bases from V and 2 bases from J; junction bases left unmatched: 7. The CDR3 sequence is CASSPGQTNTDTQYF. In DNA, the CDR3 is TGTGCCAGCAGCCCGGGACAGACCAACACAGATACGCAGTATTTT. Together with reference TRBV7-2 and TRBJ2-3, the CDR3 gives the full variable domain: GAGVSQSPSNKVTEKGKDVELRCDPISGHTALYWYRQSLGQGLEFLIYFQGNSAPDKSGLPSDRFSAERTGGSVSTLTIQRTQQEDSAVYLCASSPGQTNTDTQYFGPGTRLTVL.

This clone was found a few times. The chain uses TRBV18 and TRBJ1-2; the D is unclear. CDR3 size: 12 residues. Trimming pared 0 bases from V and 8 bases from J, leaving 7 bases between. Germline V lookup: CDR1 KGHSH, CDR2 LQKENI. The chain's CDR3 is CASSPPKRGYTF. The CDR3, as DNA: TGTGCCAGCTCACCACCTAAGCGGGGCTACACCTTC.

In this sample, this clone turned up a few times. This chain links TRBV6-5 with TRBJ2-1; D gene uncertain. This CDR3 has 12 residues. Trimming pared 6 bases from V and 8 bases from J, leaving 11 bases between. Germline V CDR1 and CDR2: MNHEY, SVGAGI. CDR3 in amino acids: CASRARVHEQFF. The CDR3 bases are TGTGCCAGCAGGGCACGGGTTCATGAGCAGTTCTTC.

V usage is TRBV6-6 and J usage is TRBJ2-3; a weak D match, TRBD2 (5 bases). The V end was cut by 0 bases, the J end by 1 base, with 8 bases between. CDR3 length equals 15 residues. The germline gives CDR1 MNHNY, CDR2 SVGAGI (reference sequence). Here the CDR3 reads CASSYSGRGTDTQYF. The CDR3 coding sequence is TGTGCCAGCAGTTACTCCGGGCGGGGCACAGATACGCAGTATTTT.

This clone was seen a handful of times. The gene calls are TRBV4-3 and TRBJ2-3; D gene uncertain. This CDR3 region has 14 residues. The germline CDR1 and CDR2 sequences are LGHNA and YSLEER. Trimming removed 0 bases from V and 9 bases from J, with 13 bases in between. This CDR3 is CASSQEPYPRTQYF. The CDR3 DNA sequence: TGCGCCAGCAGCCAAGAGCCGTACCCGAGGACGCAGTATTTT.

The table lists this clone with a few counts. The chain uses TRBV11-1 and TRBJ2-2, with D unclear. Germline CDR1 and CDR2: SGHAT and FQDESV (reference sequence). The V end lost 5 bases, the J end lost 8 bases, and 24 bases lay between the germline ends. There are 17 residues in the CDR3. CDR3 DNA: TGTGCCAGCAGCCGTTCGCCGGCTCTTCCTGGAGCAGGGGAGCTGTTTTTT. Translation gives CASSRSPALPGAGELFF.

This clone was seen only a few times. V gene TRBV10-3 combines with J gene TRBJ2-7; D may be TRBD1 or TRBD2 (5 bases each). The germline gives CDR1 ENHRY, CDR2 SYGVKD. Trimming removed 2 bases at V and 6 bases at J, with 14 bases between. The CDR3 totals 14 residues. CDR3 loop: CAISEGLGVSEQYF. The CDR3 coding sequence is TGTGCCATCAGTGAGGGGTTGGGGGTAAGCGAGCAGTACTTC.

This clone occurred a few times. This chain uses TRBV29-1 with TRBJ1-5; possibly TRBD1 for D (5 bases). CDR3 length: 14 residues. Germline CDR1 and CDR2: SQVTM and ANQGSEA. Trimming cost V 4 bases and J 2 bases, with 12 bases left between them. This CDR3 is CSVGSGGGNQPQHF. The CDR3 DNA reads TGCAGCGTTGGATCGGGAGGGGGCAATCAGCCCCAGCATTTT.

The chain employs TRBV5-1 and TRBJ2-7; 10 nucleotides line up with TRBD2. Germline assignment: CDR1 SGHRS and CDR2 YFSETQ. This CDR3 contains 14 residues. The junction had 3 bases not matched to a gene; V was cut back by 0 bases and J by 6 bases. CDR3 in amino acids: CASSLDPSGSEQYF. CDR3 coding DNA: TGCGCCAGCAGCTTGGATCCTAGCGGGAGCGAGCAGTACTTC. Drawing the rest from reference TRBV5-1 and TRBJ2-7, the complete variable domain is KAGVTQTPRYLIKTRGQQVTLSCSPISGHRSVSWYQQTPGQGLQFLFEYFSETQRNKGNFPGRFSGRQFSNSRSEMNVSTLELGDSALYLCASSLDPSGSEQYFGPGTRLTVT.

The rearrangement links TRBV28 to TRBJ2-3; D call uncertain. CDR3 length equals 12 residues. Trimming left V 1 base short and J 6 bases short, with 5 bases between. Germline CDR1 is MDHEN and CDR2 is SYDVKM. The CDR3 nucleotides are TGTGCCAGCAGTTTATACGTTGATACGCAGTATTTT. Its protein product is CASSLYVDTQYF.

This clone appeared many times. V is TRBV9 and J is TRBJ2-1; 9 nucleotides align to TRBD2. The CDR3 sequence is 15 residues long. Germline loops: CDR1 SGDLS, CDR2 YYNGEE. Unmatched junction bases numbered 2, after V lost 3 bases and J lost 1 base. CDR3 protein: CASSGLAASYNEQFF. For the CDR3, the DNA is TGTGCCAGCAGCGGACTAGCGGCTTCCTACAATGAGCAGTTCTTC.

This clone was observed a few times. The rearrangement uses TRBV5-1 and TRBJ2-1; tentative D call: TRBD2 (6 bases). Germline lookup yields CDR1 SGHRS and CDR2 YFSETQ. This CDR3 is built from 14 residues. V was pared by 0 bases and J by 10 bases, with 14 bases between. Here the CDR3 DNA reads TGCGCCAGCAGCTTGGACGCCATTCGGGGGGAGCAGTTCTTC. The encoded protein is CASSLDAIRGEQFF.

This clone occurred a few times. The chain links TRBV11-2 to TRBJ2-1; 8 bases are a match to TRBD1. There are 11 residues in the CDR3. V was pared by 4 bases and J by 15 bases, with 5 bases of the junction left unmatched. CDR1 and CDR2 (germline): SGHAT, FQNNGV. The CDR3: CASSYRGVGFF. In DNA, the CDR3 is TGTGCCAGCAGCTACAGGGGGGTCGGGTTCTTC.

V and J are TRBV29-1 and TRBJ1-1, with TRBD1 matching over 8 bases. V lost 7 bases and J lost 10; bases outside the gene matches: 11. Germline lookup yields CDR1 SQVTM and CDR2 ANQGSEA. The CDR3 contains 12 residues. The CDR3 sequence is CSAQGAGQAAFF. The CDR3 DNA sequence: TGCAGCGCCCAGGGGGCTGGGCAAGCAGCTTTCTTT.

This clone was detected only a few times. The chain is built from TRBV6-1 and TRBJ1-2; tentative D call: TRBD1 (5 bases). Germline values: CDR1 MNHNS, CDR2 SASEGT. CDR3 size: 14 residues. The V end lost 3 bases, the J end lost 0 bases, and 8 bases lay between the germline ends. In DNA, the CDR3 is TGTGCCAGCAGTGACCCGGGGCCTAACTATGGCTACACCTTC. Its translation: CASSDPGPNYGYTF.

The genes are TRBV30 and TRBJ1-5; D possibly corresponds to TRBD1 (5 bases). CDR3 length: 14 amino acids. Per the germline V gene, CDR1 is GTSNPN and CDR2 is SVGIG (reference sequence). Trimming took off 1 base at V and 4 bases at J, with 11 bases between the two ends. This CDR3 reads CAWSADSMNQPQHF. The CDR3 region has the DNA TGTGCCTGGAGTGCCGACAGTATGAATCAGCCCCAGCATTTT.

This clone was detected only a few times. This rearrangement joins TRBV5-6 to TRBJ1-1; TRBD1 aligns across 10 bases. V shed 4 bases and J 0 bases; nucleotides not matched to a gene: 6. CDR1 and CDR2 (germline): SGHDT, YYEEEE. This CDR3 contains 16 residues. Here the CDR3 reads CASSKDRGTMNTEAFF. The CDR3, as DNA: TGTGCCAGCAGCAAGGACAGGGGGACCATGAACACTGAAGCTTTCTTT. Full variable domain (remainder filled in from reference TRBV5-6 and TRBJ1-1): DAGVTQSPTHLIKTRGQQVTLRCSPKSGHDTVSWYQQALGQGPQFIFQYYEEEERQRGNFPDRFSGHQFPNYSSELNVNALLLGDSALYLCASSKDRGTMNTEAFFGQGTRLTVV.

A few counts support this clone. V and J are TRBV10-3 and TRBJ2-7; TRBD1 aligns across 8 bases. The trim removed 4 bases at V and 2 bases at J, leaving 4 bases unmatched. Germline CDR1 and CDR2: ENHRY and SYGVKD. The CDR3 extends over 14 amino acids. The chain's CDR3 is CAISATGGPYEQYF. As DNA, the CDR3 is TGTGCCATCAGTGCCACAGGGGGACCCTACGAGCAGTACTTC.

This chain joins TRBV7-2 and TRBJ2-3; no definite D call. Trimming took off 3 bases at V and 6 bases at J, with 10 bases between the two ends. Germline values: CDR1 SGHTA, CDR2 FQGNSA. This CDR3 comprises 13 residues. CDR3 bases: TGTGCCAGCAGCTTCGTTGCGCGGGATACGCAGTATTTT. Its protein is CASSFVARDTQYF.

This clone was counted between two and nine times. This chain uses TRBV6-1 with TRBJ2-7; D could derive from TRBD1 or TRBD2 (6 bases each). Trimming cost V 3 bases and J 0 bases, with 15 bases left between them. This CDR3 comprises 16 residues. Germline V gene data show CDR1 as MNHNS and CDR2 as SASEGT. CDR3 in amino acids: CASSDYGGARSYEQYF. The DNA for the CDR3 is TGTGCCAGCAGTGACTACGGGGGCGCCCGCTCCTACGAGCAGTACTTC.

This chain uses TRBV5-1 with TRBJ1-4, with D tentatively TRBD1 (6 bases). The CDR3 consists of 16 residues. The germline CDR1 and CDR2 sequences are SGHRS and YFSETQ. Trimming took 0 bases from V and 8 from J, leaving 17 bases between them. As DNA, the CDR3 is TGCGCCAGCAGCTTGGGCTTAACAGGGACGGGGGAAAAACTGTTTTTT. Protein product: CASSLGLTGTGEKLFF.

This chain joins TRBV19 and TRBJ2-7, with a tentative D call TRBD1 (6 bases). Deletions cut 6 bases from V and 9 bases from J, with 15 bases between. Germline assignment: CDR1 LNHDA and CDR2 SQIVND (reference sequence). This CDR3 spans 12 amino acids. The CDR3 DNA follows: TGTGCCAGTAGCTACCTGGACAGCCCGCAGTACTTC. Translating it yields CASSYLDSPQYF.

The chain is built from TRBV5-1 and TRBJ1-2; D ambiguous. Germline V lookup: CDR1 SGHRS, CDR2 YFSETQ. V was cut by 0 bases and J by 7 bases, with 7 bases left in between. This CDR3 spans 12 amino acids. This chain's CDR3 is CASSLANGGYTF. CDR3 DNA sequence: TGCGCCAGCAGCTTGGCCAATGGTGGCTACACCTTC.

This clone was seen a few times. The chain couples TRBV2 to TRBJ1-5; D unresolved. Germline lookup yields CDR1 SNHLY and CDR2 FYNNEI. The CDR3 is made up of 14 amino acids. Trimming stripped 4 bases from V and 5 bases from J, with 12 bases between. CDR3 sequence reads: CASSARRADQPQHF. The CDR3, as DNA: TGTGCCAGCAGTGCGAGGAGGGCGGATCAGCCCCAGCATTTT.

This clone was detected a few times. This chain connects TRBV7-2 to TRBJ2-5; D call uncertain. Trimming pared 2 bases from V and 5 bases from J, leaving 3 bases between. This CDR3 is 11 amino acids long. Germline CDR1 reads SGHTA; CDR2 reads FQGNSA. The CDR3 DNA follows: TGTGCCAGCAGCTTAACGGAGACCCAGTACTTC. It translates to CASSLTETQYF.

This clone was picked up a small number of times. The J gene is TRBJ1-1, the V gene TRBV5-6; possibly TRBD1 for D (5 bases). Germline-derived CDR1 and CDR2 are SGHDT and YYEEEE. Trimming took 5 bases from V and 4 from J, leaving 9 bases between them. This CDR3 is built from 12 residues. The CDR3: CASSQGGTEAFF. For the CDR3, the DNA is TGTGCCAGCAGTCAGGGTGGCACTGAAGCTTTCTTT.

V and J are TRBV25-1 and TRBJ2-2; TRBD2 agrees at 11 bases. J gave up 3 bases and V 4 bases, and 1 base lay outside the gene matches. Per the germline V gene, CDR1 is MGHDK and CDR2 is SYGVNS. The CDR3 length is 15 residues. CDR3 sequence (DNA): TGTGCCAGCAGTGGGGGACTAGCGGACACCGGGGAGCTGTTTTTT. Translated: CASSGGLADTGELFF. The variable domain in full, with the rest retrieved from reference TRBV25-1 and TRBJ2-2, is EADIYQTPRYLVIGTGKKITLECSQTMGHDKMYWYQQDPGMELHLIHYSYGVNSTEKGDLSSESTVSRIRTEHFPLTLESARPSHTSQYLCASSGGLADTGELFFGEGSRLTVL.

This chain links TRBV29-1 with TRBJ2-3, with a possible D match to TRBD2 (7 bases). This CDR3 contains 12 residues. CDR1 is SQVTM, CDR2 ANQGSEA, per germline. Between the trimmed V and J ends, which lost 4 bases and 4 bases, there was a span of 9 bases. In DNA, the CDR3 is TGCAGCGTTGCGCGGGGGCCAGATACGCAGTATTTT. It is translated as CSVARGPDTQYF.

V usage is TRBV5-4 and J usage is TRBJ1-2; 11 bases map to TRBD1. From germline, CDR1 is SGHNT and CDR2 YYREEE (reference sequence). CDR3 length equals 15 residues. V was clipped by 4 bases and J by 6 bases; unmatched bases: 8. The CDR3 reads CASSLQDRGQNGYTF. The CDR3 DNA sequence: TGTGCCAGCAGCCTCCAGGACAGGGGGCAGAATGGCTACACCTTC.

The rearrangement joins TRBV19 to TRBJ1-1; D call uncertain. The CDR3 length is 14 residues. Trimming left V 5 bases short and J 0 bases short, with 10 bases between. Germline values: CDR1 LNHDA, CDR2 SQIVND (reference sequence). Written as DNA, the CDR3 is TGTGCCAGTAGTCCGCGGAGCCTGAACACTGAAGCTTTCTTT. It translates to CASSPRSLNTEAFF.

This clone was observed a few times. The chain has TRBV19 and TRBJ1-2; D gene unclear. CDR1 LNHDA and CDR2 SQIVND come from the germline V gene (reference sequence). Trimming removed 3 bases at V and 2 bases at J, with 10 bases between. The CDR3 runs 14 residues. The CDR3 reads CASSMGPANYGYTF. The CDR3 DNA follows: TGTGCCAGTAGTATGGGTCCAGCGAACTATGGCTACACCTTC.

This clone was seen a few times. J is TRBJ2-5 and V is TRBV7-2; D perhaps matches TRBD1 (6 bases). The germline V and J ends were trimmed by 1 base and 1 base, with 7 bases remaining between them. The CDR3 consists of 14 residues. Germline loops: CDR1 SGHTA, CDR2 FQGNSA. CDR3: CASSLDRAQETQYF. DNA for the CDR3: TGTGCCAGCAGCTTAGACAGGGCCCAAGAGACCCAGTACTTC. Together with reference TRBV7-2 and TRBJ2-5, the CDR3 gives the full variable domain: GAGVSQSPSNKVTEKGKDVELRCDPISGHTALYWYRQSLGQGLEFLIYFQGNSAPDKSGLPSDRFSAERTGGSVSTLTIQRTQQEDSAVYLCASSLDRAQETQYFGPGTRLLVL.